The source of this T cell receptor (beta chain) is a study of blood T cell repertoires in COVID-19. Study summary: Acute and convalescent COVID-19 specimens originated in the United States, Italy and Spain. T cells, B-cell-depleted T cells, or PBMCs provided the cDNA or gDNA that served as material.

Assay used: immunoSEQ multiplex PCR; TCRdb lists only in-frame clones, some missing. The table records 300,000 to 400,000 clones, around 80% of them present only once. The source material was peripheral blood. The receptor was derived from a man in his thirties or forties with active or convalescent COVID-19.

The CDR3 region is CASSQDRQGNTEAFF. The DNA for the CDR3 is TGCGCCAGCAGCCAAGATCGGCAGGGAAACACTGAAGCTTTCTTT. The chain couples TRBV4-3 to TRBJ1-1; tentative D call: TRBD1 (5 bases). Trimming removed 0 bases from V and 2 bases from J, with 10 bases in between. In germline, CDR1 is LGHNA, CDR2 YSLEER. The length of the CDR3 is 15 residues.